This T cell receptor beta chain is drawn from a study of brain T cells in children with intractable seizures. About this clone: Its antigen remains unknown.

Points from the study as a whole: Viral specificity was inferred only from CDR3 similarity; HCMV serostatus was unknown.

This CDR3 is built from 12 residues. The V gene lost 4 bases and the J gene lost 2 bases, with 6 bases spanning the gap. The table came from immunoSEQ multiplex PCR; TCRdb's copy has only in-frame clones and leaves some out. Of under 150,000 clones in the sample, 94% were seen once. This sequence was found in a boy under two years old with hemimegalencephaly and intractable seizures. Source: peripheral blood, taken at surgery. J is TRBJ1-1 and V is TRBV5-3; a weak D match, TRBD1 (5 bases). TRBV5-3 is noted as an ORF with a role that remains uncertain. Written as DNA, the CDR3 is TGTGCCAGAAGCCGGGACAACACTGAAGCTTTCTTT. It is translated as CARSRDNTEAFF.